The 20 T cell receptor beta chains below all came from one sample that was sequenced in a study of control samples from healthy donors and cancer patients. The table came from immunoSEQ multiplex PCR; TCRdb's copy has only in-frame clones and leaves some out. Here the sample spans some 97,000 clones, roughly nine tenths being singletons. Specimen: blood. The receptors were sampled from a woman aged 45-65 years in good health.

The chain joins TRBV6-5 to TRBJ2-2, with D unresolved. This CDR3 is built from 15 residues. Germline V gene lookup returns CDR1 MNHEY and CDR2 SVGAGI. Trimming cost V 2 bases and J 3 bases, with 10 bases left between them. CDR3 residues: CASSYTTGDTGELFF. The DNA for the CDR3 is TGTGCCAGCAGTTACACGACTGGGGACACCGGGGAGCTGTTTTTT.

The chain uses TRBV7-2 and TRBJ1-6; 7 bases match TRBD1. CDR1 is SGHTA and CDR2 is FQGNSA in the germline V gene. J was trimmed by 7 bases and V by 1 base; bases with no gene match: 4. The CDR3 contains 15 residues. CDR3 loop: CASSLVGTANSPLHF. CDR3 coding DNA: TGTGCCAGCAGCTTAGTGGGGACAGCAAATTCACCCCTCCACTTT.

The chain combines TRBV2 with TRBJ2-7, with 9 bases aligning to TRBD1. This CDR3 is built from 14 residues. The junction had 6 bases not matched to a gene; V was cut back by 4 bases and J by 5 bases. CDR1 is SNHLY and CDR2 is FYNNEI in the germline V gene. In DNA form, the CDR3 reads TGTGCCAGCAGTGTACAGGGGGCAGGTGACGAGCAGTACTTC. Translation: CASSVQGAGDEQYF.

V gene TRBV19 combines with J gene TRBJ2-7; the match to TRBD2 covers 12 bases. J lost 3 bases, V lost 5 bases, and 2 bases had no gene match. The CDR3 consists of 14 residues. In germline, CDR1 is LNHDA, CDR2 SQIVND (reference sequence). In DNA form, the CDR3 reads TGTGCCAGTAGTCGGACTAGCGGGGACTACGAGCAGTACTTC. Its translation: CASSRTSGDYEQYF.

The chain links TRBV30 to TRBJ1-3; D is ambiguous. Germline CDR1 reads GTSNPN; CDR2 reads SVGIG (reference sequence). Trimming stripped 1 base from V and 0 bases from J, with 13 bases between. The CDR3 is 16 amino acids. CDR3 protein: CAWSGASTPSGNTIYF. In DNA form, the CDR3 reads TGTGCCTGGAGTGGGGCGAGCACCCCCTCTGGAAACACCATATATTTT.

This chain connects TRBV13 to TRBJ1-3; D is unresolved. Germline V gene sequence: CDR1 PRHDT, CDR2 FYEKMQ (reference sequence). Trimming shortened V by 1 base and J by 2 bases, and 12 bases separated the two germline ends. The CDR3 runs to 16 residues. The CDR3: CASSLVLGRAGNTIYF. CDR3 in DNA: TGTGCCAGCAGCTTAGTCTTAGGGAGGGCTGGAAACACCATATATTTT.

The chain employs TRBV24-1 and TRBJ2-5, with 11 nucleotides matching TRBD2. Germline lookup yields CDR1 KGHDR and CDR2 SFDVKD. CDR3 length: 16 residues. The V gene end was trimmed by 4 bases and the J gene end by 4 bases; junction bases not matched to a gene: 7. DNA for the CDR3: TGTGCCACCAGTGACCGAACTAGCGGGAGCTCAGAGACCCAGTACTTC. Protein: CATSDRTSGSSETQYF.

The rearrangement uses TRBV9 and TRBJ2-4; a possible D gene is TRBD2 (5 bases). V gave up 0 bases and J gave up 3 bases, with 19 bases separating them. Per germline, CDR1 SGDLS and CDR2 YYNGEE. This CDR3 has 18 residues. The CDR3 nucleotides read TGTGCCAGCAGCGTAGATGGAGGATGGCACGAGGTCAAAAACATTCAGTACTTC. It encodes CASSVDGGWHEVKNIQYF.

The chain links TRBV6-5 to TRBJ1-6, with D perhaps TRBD1 (5 bases). V lost 3 bases and J lost 7, with 10 bases in between. In germline, CDR1 is MNHEY, CDR2 SVGAGI. The CDR3 is made up of 14 amino acids. CDR3 amino acids: CASSYRQTNSPLHF. The CDR3, as DNA: TGTGCCAGCAGTTATAGACAGACAAATTCACCCCTCCACTTT.

Here the CDR3 DNA reads TGTGCCAGCAGCGCATCGTGGACAGATGAAGCTTTCTTT. Amino acids: CASSASWTDEAFF. This chain uses TRBV7-8 with TRBJ1-1, with D possibly TRBD1 on 6 matching bases. V was clipped by 5 bases and J by 7 bases, with 14 bases between them. CDR3 length equals 13 residues. Per germline, CDR1 SGHVS and CDR2 FQNEAQ.

The chain is built from TRBV19 and TRBJ2-1, with a possible D match to TRBD2 (6 bases). CDR3 size: 18 residues. V was pared by 0 bases and J by 7 bases, with 22 bases between. Germline lookup yields CDR1 LNHDA and CDR2 SQIVND (reference sequence). CDR3 bases: TGTGCCAGTAGTATAGAGGGTTGGACTAACATCGAGGGGAATGAGCAGTTCTTC. Encoded protein: CASSIEGWTNIEGNEQFF.

J is TRBJ1-4 and V is TRBV12-3 or TRBV12-4; D is undetermined. V lost 4 bases and J lost 8, with 5 bases in between. CDR3 length: 11 amino acids. This chain's CDR3 is CASSYREKLFF. The CDR3, as DNA: TGTGCCAGCAGTTATCGGGAAAAACTGTTTTTT.

The CDR3, as DNA: TGTGCCAGTAGTACCTGGGGCTTCGATCAGCCCCAGCATTTT. Its translation is CASSTWGFDQPQHF. The chain links TRBV19 to TRBJ1-5, with TRBD1 as a possible D gene (5 bases). The CDR3 consists of 14 residues. V lost 4 bases and J lost 5, with 12 bases in between. CDR1 and CDR2 from the germline V gene are LNHDA and SQIVND (reference sequence).

The chain couples TRBV7-8 to TRBJ1-2, with D possibly being TRBD1 (6 bases). The V gene's germline CDR1 is SGHVS and CDR2 FQNEAQ. V was cut by 1 base and J by 1 base, with 13 bases left in between. The CDR3 length is 16 residues. The CDR3 DNA is TGTGCCAGCAGCTTAGTGGGTGGGGGCTATAACTATGGCTACACCTTC. Translating it yields CASSLVGGGYNYGYTF.

The chain combines TRBV24-1 with TRBJ2-1; TRBD2 aligns across 8 bases. V gave up 6 bases and J gave up 2 bases; unmatched junction bases: 5. Per the germline V gene, CDR1 is KGHDR and CDR2 is SFDVKD. The CDR3 sequence is 15 residues long. The CDR3 loop is CATSQAGAAYNEQFF. The CDR3 bases are TGTGCCACCAGTCAAGCGGGGGCAGCCTACAATGAGCAGTTCTTC.

The rearrangement uses TRBV7-9 and TRBJ1-1; 7 positions agree with TRBD1. CDR3 size: 12 residues. The V gene end was trimmed by 5 bases and the J gene end by 8 bases; junction bases not matched to a gene: 5. CDR1 and CDR2 (germline): SEHNR, FQNEAQ (reference sequence). The CDR3 here is CASSPGTAEAFF. As DNA, the CDR3 is TGTGCCAGCAGCCCTGGGACAGCCGAAGCTTTCTTT. Based on the CDR3 plus reference TRBV7-9 and TRBJ1-1, the full variable domain is DTGVSQNPRHKITKRGQNVTFRCDPISEHNRLYWYRQTLGQGPEFLTYFQNEAQLEKSRLLSDRFSAERPKGSFSTLEIQRTEQGDSAMYLCASSPGTAEAFFGQGTRLTVV.

The CDR3 DNA is TGTGCCAGTAGTAGAGACAGGGAGGCTGGTACTGAAGCTTTCTTT. It codes for CASSRDREAGTEAFF. The rearrangement links TRBV19 to TRBJ1-1; 7 positions match TRBD1. This CDR3 is built from 15 residues. Unmatched junction bases numbered 10, after V lost 4 bases and J lost 5 bases. CDR1 is LNHDA and CDR2 is SQIVND in the germline V gene (reference sequence).

The V gene is TRBV6-6, the J gene TRBJ1-3, with 7 bases identical to TRBD1. V dropped 7 bases and J dropped 4; count of bases not matched to a gene: 7. Germline assignment: CDR1 MNHNY and CDR2 SVGAGI (reference sequence). The length of the CDR3 is 14 residues. CDR3 sequence reads: CASTDRLGGNTIYF. The CDR3, as DNA: TGTGCCAGCACGGACAGGTTGGGCGGAAACACCATATATTTT.

The chain employs TRBV3-1 (or the pseudogene TRBV3-2) and TRBJ2-2, with no clear D. The V end was cut by 1 base, the J end by 5 bases, with 11 bases between. The CDR3 contains 15 residues. CDR1 and CDR2 (germline): LGHDT, YNNKEL (reference sequence). Here the CDR3 reads CASSQAWGMTGELFF. CDR3 coding DNA: TGTGCCAGCAGCCAAGCGTGGGGAATGACCGGGGAGCTGTTTTTT.

This chain connects TRBV2 to TRBJ1-5; TRBD1 aligns across 9 bases. Looked up from germline, CDR1 is SNHLY and CDR2 is FYNNEI. The CDR3 totals 15 residues. Trimming removed 4 bases from V and 5 bases from J; junction bases left unmatched: 6. CDR3 region: CASSGITGGDQPQHF. The CDR3 nucleotides are TGTGCCAGCAGTGGGATTACAGGGGGCGATCAGCCCCAGCATTTT.